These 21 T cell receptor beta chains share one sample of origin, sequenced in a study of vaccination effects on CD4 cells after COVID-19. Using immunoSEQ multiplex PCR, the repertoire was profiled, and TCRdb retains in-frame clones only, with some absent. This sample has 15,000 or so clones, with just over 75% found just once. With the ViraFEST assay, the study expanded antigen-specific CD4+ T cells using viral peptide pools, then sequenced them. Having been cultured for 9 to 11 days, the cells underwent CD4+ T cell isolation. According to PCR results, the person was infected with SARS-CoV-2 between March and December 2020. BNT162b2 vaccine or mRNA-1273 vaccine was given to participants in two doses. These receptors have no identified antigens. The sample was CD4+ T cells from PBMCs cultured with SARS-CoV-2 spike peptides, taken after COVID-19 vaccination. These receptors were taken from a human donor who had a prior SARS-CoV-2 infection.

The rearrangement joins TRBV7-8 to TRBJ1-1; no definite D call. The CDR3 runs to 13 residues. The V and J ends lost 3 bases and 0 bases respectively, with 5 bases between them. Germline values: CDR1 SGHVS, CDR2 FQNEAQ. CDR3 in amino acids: CASSFQMNTEAFF. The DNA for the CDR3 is TGTGCCAGCAGCTTTCAAATGAACACTGAAGCTTTCTTT.

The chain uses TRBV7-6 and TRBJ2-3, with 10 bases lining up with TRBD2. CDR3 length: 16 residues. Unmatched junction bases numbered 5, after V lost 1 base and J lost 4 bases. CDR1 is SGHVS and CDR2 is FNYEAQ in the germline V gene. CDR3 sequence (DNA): TGTGCCAGCAGCTTAGGTGCTAGCGGGAGTTCAGATACGCAGTATTTT. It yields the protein CASSLGASGSSDTQYF.

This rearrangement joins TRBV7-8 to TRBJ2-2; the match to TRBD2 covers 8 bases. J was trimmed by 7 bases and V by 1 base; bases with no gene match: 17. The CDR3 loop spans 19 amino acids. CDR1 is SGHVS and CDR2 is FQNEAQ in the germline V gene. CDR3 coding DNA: TGTGCCAGCAGCTTAGTCTTTGATCAGCGGGAGCTGGATGTCGGGGAGCTGTTTTTT. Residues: CASSLVFDQRELDVGELFF.

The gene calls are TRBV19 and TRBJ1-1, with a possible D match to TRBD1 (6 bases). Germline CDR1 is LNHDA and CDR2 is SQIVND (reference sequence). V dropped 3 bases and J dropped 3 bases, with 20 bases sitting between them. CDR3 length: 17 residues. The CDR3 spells CASSIVPAQGGYTEAFF. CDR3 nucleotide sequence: TGTGCCAGTAGTATCGTTCCGGCACAGGGAGGGTACACTGAAGCTTTCTTT.

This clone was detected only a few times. The CDR3 sequence is CATTRGLREGEQYF. For the CDR3, the DNA is TGTGCCACAACCAGGGGCCTTCGGGAAGGCGAGCAGTACTTC. V is TRBV2 and J is TRBJ2-7; a possible D gene is TRBD1 (6 bases). Deletions cut 10 bases from V and 6 bases from J, with 22 bases between. The germline CDR1 and CDR2 sequences are SNHLY and FYNNEI. The CDR3 loop spans 14 amino acids.

In DNA, the CDR3 is TGTGCCAGCAGCAAGAAAGGACTAGCGGGAGGGCCGATCACGCAGTATTTT. It translates to CASSKKGLAGGPITQYF. The chain is built from TRBV7-3 and TRBJ2-3; 15 bases fit TRBD2. This CDR3 has 17 residues. Germline lookup yields CDR1 SGHTA and CDR2 FQGTGA. V trimming: 5 bases; J trimming: 9 bases; junction bases outside the gene matches: 12.

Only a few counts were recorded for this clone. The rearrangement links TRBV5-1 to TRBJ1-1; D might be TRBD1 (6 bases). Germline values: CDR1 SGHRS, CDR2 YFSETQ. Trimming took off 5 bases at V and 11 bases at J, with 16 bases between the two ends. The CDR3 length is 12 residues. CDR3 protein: CASRGQGKAAFF. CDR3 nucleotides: TGCGCCAGCAGGGGGCAGGGGAAAGCGGCTTTCTTT.

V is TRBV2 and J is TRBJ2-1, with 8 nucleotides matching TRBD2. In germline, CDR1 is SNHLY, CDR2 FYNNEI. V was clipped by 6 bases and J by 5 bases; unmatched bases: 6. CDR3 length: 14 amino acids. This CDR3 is CASRQSGGNNEQFF. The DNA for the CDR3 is TGTGCCAGCAGACAAAGCGGGGGTAACAATGAGCAGTTCTTC.

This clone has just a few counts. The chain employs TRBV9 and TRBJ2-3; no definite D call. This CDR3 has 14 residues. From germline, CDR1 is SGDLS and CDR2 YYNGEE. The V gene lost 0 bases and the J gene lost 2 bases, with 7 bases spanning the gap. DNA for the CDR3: TGTGCCAGCAGCGTAGGCCCTAACACAGATACGCAGTATTTT. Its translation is CASSVGPNTDTQYF.

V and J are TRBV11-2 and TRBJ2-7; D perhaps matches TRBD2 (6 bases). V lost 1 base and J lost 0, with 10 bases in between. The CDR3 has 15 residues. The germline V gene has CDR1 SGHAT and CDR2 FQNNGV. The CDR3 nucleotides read TGTGCCAGCAGCTTAGGGCCTAGCGTCTCCTACGAGCAGTACTTC. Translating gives CASSLGPSVSYEQYF.

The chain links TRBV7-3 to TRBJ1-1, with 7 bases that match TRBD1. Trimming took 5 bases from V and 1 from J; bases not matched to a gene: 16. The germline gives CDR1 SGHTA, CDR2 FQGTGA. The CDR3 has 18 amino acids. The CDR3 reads CASSPKGLTGAANTEAFF. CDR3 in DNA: TGTGCCAGCAGCCCGAAGGGGTTAACAGGGGCGGCGAACACTGAAGCTTTCTTT.

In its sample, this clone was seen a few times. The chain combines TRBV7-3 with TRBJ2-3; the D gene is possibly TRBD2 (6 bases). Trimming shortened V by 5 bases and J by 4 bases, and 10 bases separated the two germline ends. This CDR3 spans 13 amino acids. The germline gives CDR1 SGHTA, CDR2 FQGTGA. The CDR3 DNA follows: TGTGCCAGCAGCCTGGGGGGAGCAGATACGCAGTATTTT. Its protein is CASSLGGADTQYF.

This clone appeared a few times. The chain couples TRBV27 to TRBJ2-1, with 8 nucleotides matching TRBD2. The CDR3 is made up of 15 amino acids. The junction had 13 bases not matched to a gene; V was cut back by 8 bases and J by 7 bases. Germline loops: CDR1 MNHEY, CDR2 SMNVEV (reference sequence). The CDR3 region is CASAWGLGGWNEQFF. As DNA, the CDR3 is TGTGCCAGCGCGTGGGGACTAGGGGGGTGGAATGAGCAGTTCTTC.

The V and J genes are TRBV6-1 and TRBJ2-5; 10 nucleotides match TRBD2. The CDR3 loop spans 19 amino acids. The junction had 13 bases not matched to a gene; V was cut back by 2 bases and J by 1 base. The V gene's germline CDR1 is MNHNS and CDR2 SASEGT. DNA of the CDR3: TGTGCCAGCAGTGAATGGCAGATTAGCCTAGCGGGGGCCCAAGAGACCCAGTACTTC. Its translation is CASSEWQISLAGAQETQYF.

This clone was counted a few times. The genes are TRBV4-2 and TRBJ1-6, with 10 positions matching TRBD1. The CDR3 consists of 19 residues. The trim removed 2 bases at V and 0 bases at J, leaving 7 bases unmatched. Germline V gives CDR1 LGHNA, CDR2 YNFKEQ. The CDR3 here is CASSQKPGQGSSYNSPLHF. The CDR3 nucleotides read TGTGCCAGCAGCCAAAAACCGGGACAGGGGAGCTCCTATAATTCACCCCTCCACTTT.

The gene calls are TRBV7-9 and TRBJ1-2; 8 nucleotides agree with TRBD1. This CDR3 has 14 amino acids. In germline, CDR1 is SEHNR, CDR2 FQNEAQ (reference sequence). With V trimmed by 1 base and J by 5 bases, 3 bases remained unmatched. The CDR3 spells CASSLVDRGYGYTF. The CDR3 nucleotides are TGTGCCAGCAGCTTAGTCGACAGGGGTTATGGCTACACCTTC.

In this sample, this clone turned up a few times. The CDR3 loop is CASGLDTGGGSPLHF. In nucleotides, the CDR3 is TGTGCTAGTGGTTTGGATACAGGGGGTGGTTCACCCCTCCACTTT. This chain connects TRBV12-5 to TRBJ1-6, with TRBD1 matching 8 bases. CDR1 is LGHNT, CDR2 FRNRAP, per germline. The CDR3 extends over 15 amino acids. V gave up 1 base and J gave up 9 bases; unmatched junction bases: 5.

The CDR3 region is CASRVGGPTYEQYF. The CDR3, as DNA: TGTGCCAGCAGGGTGGGCGGGCCTACCTACGAGCAGTACTTC. The chain uses TRBV2 and TRBJ2-7, with D perhaps TRBD2 (5 bases). The V end was cut by 6 bases, the J end by 2 bases, with 14 bases between. Germline V lookup: CDR1 SNHLY, CDR2 FYNNEI. The CDR3 spans 14 residues.

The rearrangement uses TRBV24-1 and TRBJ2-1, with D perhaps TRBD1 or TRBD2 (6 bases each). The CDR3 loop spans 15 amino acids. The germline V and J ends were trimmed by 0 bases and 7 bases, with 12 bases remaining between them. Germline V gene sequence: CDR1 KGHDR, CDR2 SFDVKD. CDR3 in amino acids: CATSDLVTGRNEQFF. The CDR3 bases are TGTGCCACCAGTGATTTGGTTACAGGGAGGAATGAGCAGTTCTTC.

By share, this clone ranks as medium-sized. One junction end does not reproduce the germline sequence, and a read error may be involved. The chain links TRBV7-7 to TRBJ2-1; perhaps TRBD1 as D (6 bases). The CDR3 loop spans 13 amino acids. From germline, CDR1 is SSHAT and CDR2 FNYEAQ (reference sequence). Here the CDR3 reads CASSPDRYNEQFF. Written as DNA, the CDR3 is TGTGCTAGCAGCCCGGACAGATACAATGAGCAGTTCTTC. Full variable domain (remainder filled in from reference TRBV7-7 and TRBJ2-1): GAGVSQSPRYKVTKRGQDVTLRCDPISSHATLYWYQQALGQGPEFLTYFNYEAQPDKSGLPSDRFSAERPEGSISTLTIQRTEQRDSAMYRCASSPDRYNEQFFGPGTRLTVL.

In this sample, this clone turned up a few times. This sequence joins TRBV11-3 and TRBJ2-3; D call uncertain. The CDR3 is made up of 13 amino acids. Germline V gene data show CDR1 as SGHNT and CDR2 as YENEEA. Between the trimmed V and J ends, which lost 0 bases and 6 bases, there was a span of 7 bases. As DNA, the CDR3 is TGTGCCAGCAGCTTAGAGCCCGAGGATACGCAGTATTTT. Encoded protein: CASSLEPEDTQYF.